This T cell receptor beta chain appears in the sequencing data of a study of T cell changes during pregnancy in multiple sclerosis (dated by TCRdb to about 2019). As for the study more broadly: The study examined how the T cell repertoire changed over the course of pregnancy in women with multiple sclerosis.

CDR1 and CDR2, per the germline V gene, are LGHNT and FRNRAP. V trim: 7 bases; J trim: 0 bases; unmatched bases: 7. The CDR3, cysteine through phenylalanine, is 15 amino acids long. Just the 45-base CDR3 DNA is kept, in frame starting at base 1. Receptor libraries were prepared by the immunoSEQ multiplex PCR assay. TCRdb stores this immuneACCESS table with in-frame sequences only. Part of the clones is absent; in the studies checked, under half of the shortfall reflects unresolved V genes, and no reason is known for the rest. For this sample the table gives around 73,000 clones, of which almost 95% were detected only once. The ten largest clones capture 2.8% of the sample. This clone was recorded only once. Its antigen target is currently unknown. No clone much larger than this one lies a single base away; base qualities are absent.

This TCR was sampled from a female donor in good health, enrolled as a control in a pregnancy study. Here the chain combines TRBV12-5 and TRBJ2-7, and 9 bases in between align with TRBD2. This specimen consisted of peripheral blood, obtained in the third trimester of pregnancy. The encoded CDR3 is CASAETSGSSYEQYF. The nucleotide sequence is TGTGCTAGTGCCGAGACTAGCGGAAGCTCCTACGAGCAGTACTTC. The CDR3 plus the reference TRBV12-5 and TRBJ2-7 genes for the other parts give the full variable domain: DARVTQTPRHKVTEMGQEVTMRCQPILGHNTVFWYRQTMMQGLELLAYFRNRAPLDDSGMPKDRFSAEMPDATLATLKIQPSEPRDSAVYFCASAETSGSSYEQYFGPGTRLTVT.